This record concerns one T cell receptor beta chain sequence. This clonotype was detected ten times or more. No antigen is known for it. No much larger clone is present one base from it, and per-base qualities are unavailable. The sample belongs to a study of T cells after yellow fever vaccination (dated by TCRdb to about 2019). Looking at the study overall: The SMART-Seq v4 Ultra Low Input RNA kit was used to prepare libraries from fractions with low cell numbers. Blood was collected at multiple timepoints before and after primary and secondary immunization, and bulk PBMC replicates and cell subsets were isolated. Bulk TCR alpha and beta repertoires were sequenced longitudinally to track T-cell clones before and after primary and booster YFV17D yellow fever vaccination. Two healthy male donors, one aged 18 to 30 and one aged 30 to 40 years, were included in the cohort.

The run used an Illumina NovaSeq 6000. Synthesis of TCR cDNA relied on 5'RACE template switching, a step that introduced a universal primer site along with unique molecular identifiers. Priming for cDNA synthesis came from both the TCR alpha and TCR beta constant segments. Libraries were amplified in two PCR steps, with sample barcodes and sequencing adapters added in the second step. Libraries were sequenced on Illumina HiSeq 2500 (2x100 bp) or NovaSeq (2x150 bp). As for how the authors treated the data: MIGEC was used to demultiplex reads and collapse the reads into UMI consensus sequences, and MiXCR was used for V(D)J alignment. Using edgeR on replicate PBMC samples, clonotypes were called vaccine-responding if FDR was below 0.01 and the log2 fold change was above 5 up to day 15. Bulk clonotypes were assigned CD4 or CD8 identity according to which sequenced CD4 or CD8 repertoire held them at higher abundance. TCRdb itself trimmed the public reads at Q25 with fastp, ran MiXCR and retained productive beta chains. Rows with one shared CDR3 protein collapse into an entry with the most common genes and DNA. The V and J calls, along with clone size, are taken from TCRdb and not from the paper's own processing. The sample contains 250,000 to 350,000 distinct CDR3 sequences, around 10% of them found a single time. In total, the top ten clones hold about 3% of the sample.

The CDR1 and CDR2 encoded by the germline V gene are SGHRS and YFSETQ. There are 17 amino acids in the CDR3, from cysteine to phenylalanine inclusive. The retained sequence is limited to the CDR3, 51 bases, with the frame set at the first base. Ends trimmed: V by 4 bases, J by 8 bases; bases unmatched to a gene: 14. The treatment or condition label on this specimen signifies: live attenuated yellow fever vaccine strain. A standard Ficoll-Paque protocol was used to isolate PBMCs from peripheral blood. Dynabeads CD4 and CD8 positive selection kits were used to isolate CD4 and CD8 T-cell fractions. TriZol was used to extract RNA from bulk PBMCs, CD4 and CD8 fractions, and dextramer-positive and dextramer-negative fractions. Paper-wide results and their limitations: Computational filtering was required because FACS-sorted repertoires could contain abundant contaminating clonotypes from the bulk population. The secondary T-cell response was found to be weaker but faster than the primary response, with a peak reached on day 5 rather than on day 15. After the booster, most of the clones that had expanded following primary vaccination were detected again (roughly 96% of CD4 and more than 85% of CD8), which suggests that memory was broadly maintained. A small share of clonotypes was detected in both CD4 and CD8 compartments, with the overlap likely arising from convergent recombination. Only a couple of donors were included in the study, so the extent to which the findings can be generalized is limited.

This chain is built from TRBV5-1 and TRBJ1-4; 10 nucleotides in the junction match TRBD1. The sequence was collected from a man between 18 and 35 years old who received the YFV17D yellow fever vaccine. The sample consisted of CD4+ T cells sorted from PBMCs, taken 5 days after the yellow fever booster vaccination. The DNA is as follows: TGCGCCAGCAGCATTGCGATAACCGGGACAGGGGAGGAAAAACTGTTTTTT. It translates to CASSIAITGTGEEKLFF.